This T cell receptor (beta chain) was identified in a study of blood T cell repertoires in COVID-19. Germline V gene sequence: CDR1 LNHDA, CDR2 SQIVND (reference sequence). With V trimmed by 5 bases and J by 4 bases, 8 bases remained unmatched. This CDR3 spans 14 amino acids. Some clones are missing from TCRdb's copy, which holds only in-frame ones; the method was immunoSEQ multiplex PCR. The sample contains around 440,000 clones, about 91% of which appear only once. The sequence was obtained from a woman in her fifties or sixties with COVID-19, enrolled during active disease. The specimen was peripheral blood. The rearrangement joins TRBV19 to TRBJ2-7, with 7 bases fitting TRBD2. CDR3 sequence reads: CASSFTLGGYEQYF. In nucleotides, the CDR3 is TGTGCCAGTAGTTTCACCCTCGGGGGGTACGAGCAGTACTTC.